Each of the 4 T cell receptor beta chains below was sequenced from the same sample in a study of graft-versus-host responses after intestinal transplantation. No antigen has been assigned to these receptors. Only in-frame clones appear in the TCRdb table, and some are missing; sequencing was by immunoSEQ multiplex PCR. The sample comprises tens of thousands of clones, roughly 96% of which are singletons, and around 0.23% rests with the top ten. The sequences come from unstimulated CD8+ T cells sorted from spleen or lymph node cells, collected before transplant. These receptors all come from a human donor who was the organ donor for an intestinal transplant.

The chain has TRBV5-4 and TRBJ2-1; 13 positions agree with TRBD2. This CDR3 region has 16 residues. CDR1 is SGHNT, CDR2 YYREEE, per germline (reference sequence). Unmatched junction bases numbered 8, after V lost 4 bases and J lost 7 bases. As DNA, the CDR3 is TGTGCCAGCAGCGACACTAGCGGGGGGGCCGGTAATGAGCAGTTCTTC. Translating gives CASSDTSGGAGNEQFF.

This chain uses TRBV11-2 with TRBJ2-1; D is ambiguous. V lost 4 bases to trimming and J lost 3 bases, with 10 bases between them. CDR1 SGHAT and CDR2 FQNNGV come from the germline V gene. CDR3 size: 14 residues. CDR3 bases: TGTGCCAGCAGCTACACTCTAGACTACAATGAGCAGTTCTTC. This gives the protein CASSYTLDYNEQFF.

The J gene is TRBJ2-1, the V gene TRBV9, with TRBD1 matching over 9 bases. The trim removed 3 bases at V and 7 bases at J, leaving 2 bases unmatched. The CDR3 is 13 amino acids. The germline V gene encodes CDR1 SGDLS and CDR2 YYNGEE. The CDR3 here is CASSADRGNEQFF. The DNA of the CDR3 is TGTGCCAGCAGCGCGGACAGGGGAAATGAGCAGTTCTTC.

The rearrangement uses TRBV27 and TRBJ1-5; possibly TRBD1 for D (6 bases). This CDR3 is built from 13 residues. Trimming pared 7 bases from V and 8 bases from J, leaving 15 bases between. Germline V CDR1 and CDR2: MNHEY, SMNVEV (reference sequence). CDR3 DNA: TGTGCCAGCACCCTTACAGGGTCGGAGCCCCAGCATTTT. It is translated as CASTLTGSEPQHF.